A single sample gave rise to the 7 T cell receptor beta chains below, sequenced in a study of T cell responses to AZD1222 COVID-19 vaccine. Profiling relied on immunoSEQ multiplex PCR, and the TCRdb table lists in-frame clones only, not all of them. The sample consists of roughly 82,000 clones, more than 75% of them appearing once. The source material was peripheral blood, sampled on day 0 of AZD1222 vaccination. These TCRs come from an adult in good health.

The gene calls are TRBV6-5 and TRBJ1-1; 7 bases fit TRBD1. With 5 bases clipped from V and 3 bases from J, the junction kept 6 bases outside the gene matches. The CDR3 extends over 14 amino acids. CDR1 and CDR2 from the germline V gene are MNHEY and SVGAGI. The DNA for the CDR3 is TGTGCCAGCAGTAACCAGGGGGAGGACACTGAAGCTTTCTTT. Encoded protein: CASSNQGEDTEAFF.

This clone has just one count. CDR3 nucleotides: TGTGCCAGCAGCCCCTCAGGGGGTGGGGAGACCCAGTACTTC. This translates into CASSPSGGGETQYF. J is TRBJ2-5 and V is TRBV11-2; 7 nucleotides match TRBD1. The CDR3 has 14 amino acids. The junction had 8 bases not matched to a gene; V was cut back by 5 bases and J by 5 bases. Germline CDR1 and CDR2: SGHAT and FQNNGV.

This rearrangement joins TRBV11-2 to TRBJ1-1; D possibly corresponds to TRBD1 (5 bases). V was cut by 3 bases and J by 6 bases, with 5 bases left in between. This CDR3 comprises 11 residues. Germline values: CDR1 SGHAT, CDR2 FQNNGV. The CDR3, as DNA: TGTGCCAGCAGCTTCAGGGCTGAAGCTTTCTTT. This gives the protein CASSFRAEAFF.

A word on this clone: Other DNA sequences within the sample encode an identical CDR3. V is TRBV5-4 and J is TRBJ2-7, with 10 bases matching TRBD1. CDR1 is SGHNT and CDR2 is YYREEE in the germline V gene (reference sequence). The CDR3 runs 14 residues. Germline trimming cut 5 bases from V and 1 base from J; bases unmatched to any gene: 3. CDR3 region: CASRRDRGSYEQYF. In DNA, the CDR3 is TGTGCCAGCAGAAGGGACAGGGGATCCTACGAGCAGTACTTC.

This clone came up once. The chain recombines TRBV4-3 with TRBJ1-1; no clear D. The CDR3 has 16 amino acids. Trimming stripped 1 base from V and 4 bases from J, with 16 bases between. The germline V gene encodes CDR1 LGHNA and CDR2 YSLEER. CDR3: CASSQVLRHSGTEAFF. The DNA for the CDR3 is TGCGCCAGCAGCCAAGTTCTTCGACATTCGGGCACTGAAGCTTTCTTT.

This clone was observed a single time. Compared with germline, one end of the junction differs, possibly owing to a read error. The V call is TRBV7-3, the J call TRBJ1-1; D gene unclear. CDR1 is SGHTA, CDR2 FQGTGA, per germline. This CDR3 is 11 amino acids long. The CDR3 here is CYLQGYTEAFF. The DNA for the CDR3 is TGCTACCTACAAGGATACACTGAAGCTTTCTTT. The complete variable domain, with remaining parts taken from reference TRBV7-3 and TRBJ1-1, reads GAGVSQTPSNKVTEKGKYVELRCDPISGHTALYWYRQSLGQGPEFLIYFQGTGAADDSGLPNDRFFAVRPEGSVSTLKIQRTERGDSAVYLCYLQGYTEAFFGQGTRLTVV.

DNA of the CDR3: TGTGCCGACACAGGACTTCAGCCCCAGCATTTT. This codes for CADTGLQPQHF. The V and J genes are TRBV6-4 and TRBJ1-5; D is possibly TRBD1 (5 bases). Germline loops: CDR1 MRHNA, CDR2 SNTAGT. The length of the CDR3 is 11 residues. Between the trimmed V and J ends, which lost 11 bases and 6 bases, there was a span of 11 bases.